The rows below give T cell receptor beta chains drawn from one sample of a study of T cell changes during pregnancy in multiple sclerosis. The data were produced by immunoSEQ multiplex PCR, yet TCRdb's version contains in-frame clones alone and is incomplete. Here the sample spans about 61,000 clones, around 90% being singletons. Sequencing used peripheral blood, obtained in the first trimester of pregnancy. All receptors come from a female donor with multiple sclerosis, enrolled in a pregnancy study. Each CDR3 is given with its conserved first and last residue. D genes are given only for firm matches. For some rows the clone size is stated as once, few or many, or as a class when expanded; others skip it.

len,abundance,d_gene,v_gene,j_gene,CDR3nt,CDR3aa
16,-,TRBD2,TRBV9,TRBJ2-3,TGTGCCAGCAGCACCTATGGCGGGAGGGCCGGAGATACGCAGTATTTT,CASSTYGGRAGDTQYF
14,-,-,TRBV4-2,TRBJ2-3,TGTGCCAGCAGCCAAGAGGGGGGAGTAGATACGCAGTATTTT,CASSQEGGVDTQYF
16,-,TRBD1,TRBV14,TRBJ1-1,TGTGCCAGCAGCCAGACAGGGGACTTCATGAACACTGAAGCTTTCTTT,CASSQTGDFMNTEAFF
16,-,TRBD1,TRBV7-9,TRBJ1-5,TGTGCCAGCAGCCCAAAAGGGGGACAGGGCAATCAGCCCCAGCATTTT,CASSPKGGQGNQPQHF
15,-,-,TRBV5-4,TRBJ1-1,TGTGCCAGCAGCTTAAAACAGGGAGTGAACACTGAAGCTTTCTTT,CASSLKQGVNTEAFF
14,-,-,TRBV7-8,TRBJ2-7,TGTGCCAGCAGCTTAAATTCAGAGGCGTACGAGCAGTACTTC,CASSLNSEAYEQYF
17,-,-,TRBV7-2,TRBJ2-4,TGTGCCAGCAGCTTAGGGCCGGCAGGATTAGCCAAAAACATTCAGTACTTC,CASSLGPAGLAKNIQYF
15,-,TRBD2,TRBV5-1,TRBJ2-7,TGCGCCAGCAGCACTAGCGGGAGCGTCCGGGACGAGCAGTACTTC,CASSTSGSVRDEQYF
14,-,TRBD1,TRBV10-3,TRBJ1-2,TGTGCCATCAGTGAACAACAGGGGACCTATGGCTACACCTTC,CAISEQQGTYGYTF
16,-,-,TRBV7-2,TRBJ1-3,TGTGCCAGCAGCTTATTTGCAGGGAACTCTGGAAACACCATATATTTT,CASSLFAGNSGNTIYF
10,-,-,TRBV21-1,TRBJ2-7,TGTGCCAGCAAGGAGGGAGGTCGGTACTTC,CASKEGGRYF
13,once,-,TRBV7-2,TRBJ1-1,TGTGCCAGCAGCCAGGACAGGAACACTGAAGCTTTCTTT,CASSQDRNTEAFF
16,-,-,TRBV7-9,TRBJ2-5,TGTGCCAGCAGCAAAGACCAGGCTTTCGTAGTCCAGACCCAGTACTTC,CASSKDQAFVVQTQYF
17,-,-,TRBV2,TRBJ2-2,TGTGCCAGCAGTGAAGGCCCTTGGACTGCGAACACCGGGGAGCTGTTTTTT,CASSEGPWTANTGELFF
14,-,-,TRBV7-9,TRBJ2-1,TGTGCCAGCAGCTTAGCGGAGGGGTCCAATGAGCAGTTCTTC,CASSLAEGSNEQFF
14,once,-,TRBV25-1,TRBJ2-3,TGTGCCAGCAGTACGGGATTGGGCACAGATACGCAGTATTTT,CASSTGLGTDTQYF
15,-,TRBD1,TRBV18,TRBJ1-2,TGTGCCAGCTCACCACCATCAGGACAGGGTAATGGCTACACCTTC,CASSPPSGQGNGYTF
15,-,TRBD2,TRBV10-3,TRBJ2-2,TGTGCCATCAGTGAATCGGGAGGGTTCACCGGGGAGCTGTTTTTT,CAISESGGFTGELFF
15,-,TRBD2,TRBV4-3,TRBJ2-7,TGCGCCAGCAGCTATGTTAGCGGGAGCTCCTACGAGCAGTACTTC,CASSYVSGSSYEQYF
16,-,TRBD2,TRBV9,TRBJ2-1,TGTGCCAGCAGCACGGGACTAGCGGGAATGTGGAATGAGCAGTTCTTC,CASSTGLAGMWNEQFF
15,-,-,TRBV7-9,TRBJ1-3,TGTGCCAGCAGCCTAATAGGGGTTACTGGAAACACCATATATTTT,CASSLIGVTGNTIYF
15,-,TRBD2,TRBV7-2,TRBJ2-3,TGTGCCAGCAGCTTAGCGGGAGGGGCCACAGATACGCAGTATTTT,CASSLAGGATDTQYF
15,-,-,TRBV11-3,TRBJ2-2,TGTGCCAGCAGCTTAGCCGGGTCGGGCACCGGGGAGCTGTTTTTT,CASSLAGSGTGELFF
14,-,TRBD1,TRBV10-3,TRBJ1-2,TGTGCCATCAGCCGGGACAGGGACTCCTATGGCTACACCTTC,CAISRDRDSYGYTF
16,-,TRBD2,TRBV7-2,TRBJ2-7,TGTGCCAGCAGCTTCCGACTAGCGGGCATTCCTACGGAGCAGTACTTC,CASSFRLAGIPTEQYF
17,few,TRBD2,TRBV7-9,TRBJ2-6,TGTGCCAGCAGCTTAATTACTAGCGGATCTGGGGCCAACGTCCTGACTTTC,CASSLITSGSGANVLTF
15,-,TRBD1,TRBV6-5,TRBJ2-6,TGTGCCAGCCGGACAGGGAAGAGTGGGGCCAACGTCCTGACTTTC,CASRTGKSGANVLTF
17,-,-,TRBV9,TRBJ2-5,TGTGCCAGCAGCGTAGGACTCTCTAGCGTAAACCAAGAGACCCAGTACTTC,CASSVGLSSVNQETQYF
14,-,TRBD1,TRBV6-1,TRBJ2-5,TGTGCCAGCAGTGTTAGCAGGGGGCTTGAGACCCAGTACTTC,CASSVSRGLETQYF
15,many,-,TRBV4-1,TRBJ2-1,TGCGCCAGCAGCCAGTGGGAGGGGGTCCACAATGAGCAGTTCTTC,CASSQWEGVHNEQFF
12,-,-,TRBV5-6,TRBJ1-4,TGTGCCAGCAGCCCGCCCTCAGGCGAACTGTTTTTT,CASSPPSGELFF
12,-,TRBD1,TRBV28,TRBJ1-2,TGTGCCAGCAGTGGGACAGGGTATGGCTACACCTTC,CASSGTGYGYTF
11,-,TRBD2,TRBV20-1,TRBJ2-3,TGCAGTGCTTGGACTAGGCATACGCAGTATTTT,CSAWTRHTQYF
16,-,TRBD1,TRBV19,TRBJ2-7,TGTGCCAGTAGTAGACAAGGACAGGGAGGTTGGCGCGAGCAGTACTTC,CASSRQGQGGWREQYF
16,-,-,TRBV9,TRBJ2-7,TGTGCCAGCAGCGCACCCCTTACAGGGACCCCCTACGAGCAGTACTTC,CASSAPLTGTPYEQYF
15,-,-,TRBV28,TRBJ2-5,TGTGCCAGCAGTTTACCCCCGACTATTGGCGAGACCCAGTACTTC,CASSLPPTIGETQYF
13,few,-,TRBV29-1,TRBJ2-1,TGCAGCGGAGACTCGGGGAACGACGATGAGCAGTTCTTC,CSGDSGNDDEQFF
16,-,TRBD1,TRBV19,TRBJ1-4,TGTGCCAGTAGTATTGGAACAGGGGGCAGAGGTGAAAAACTGTTTTTT,CASSIGTGGRGEKLFF
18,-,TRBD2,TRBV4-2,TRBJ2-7,TGTGCCAGCAGCCCCCTACTAGCGGGAGGGCCAACTCTCTACGAGCAGTACTTC,CASSPLLAGGPTLYEQYF
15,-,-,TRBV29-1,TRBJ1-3,TGCAGCGTTGCGGGCGGGGAGGGGTATGGAAACACCATATATTTT,CSVAGGEGYGNTIYF
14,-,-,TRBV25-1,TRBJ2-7,TGTGCCAGCAGTGACACCTCAGACAGCGTCAAGCAGTACTTC,CASSDTSDSVKQYF
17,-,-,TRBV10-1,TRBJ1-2,TGCGCCAGCAGTGGGACACAGGGACCGATTCTTAACTATGGCTACACCTTC,CASSGTQGPILNYGYTF